One and the same sample provided the 29 T cell receptor beta chains below, sequenced in a study of cytomegalovirus exposure and HLA in healthy donors (dated 2017 in TCRdb). Libraries were made using the immunoSEQ multiplex PCR assay. The multiplex PCR relied on a mix of 60 forward primers for TCR Vbeta segments and 13 reverse primers for TCR Jbeta segments. In its TCRdb copy, this immuneACCESS table keeps in-frame sequences only and misses some clones. Where compared with another copy, unresolved V genes explain less than half of these, and the others have no known cause. This sample holds about 67,000 clones; roughly 65% were observed only once. The ten largest make up 2% to 2.5% of the sample. Input material: PBMCs. Every receptor here comes from a woman aged 30 to 39 in good health and CMV-seronegative.

This clone was picked up a small number of times. The rearrangement joins TRBV5-4 to TRBJ2-2, with a tentative D call TRBD1 (6 bases). Germline V gives CDR1 SGHNT, CDR2 YYREEE (reference sequence). There are 14 residues in the CDR3. V lost 4 bases and J lost 3, with 10 bases in between. This CDR3 is CASSAPGDTGELFF. The DNA of the CDR3 is TGTGCCAGCAGCGCCCCAGGGGACACCGGGGAGCTGTTTTTT.

The chain has TRBV28 and TRBJ1-1; a possible D gene is TRBD1 (5 bases). This CDR3 has 14 residues. Between the trimmed V and J ends, which lost 8 bases and 0 bases, there was a span of 13 bases. Germline lookup yields CDR1 MDHEN and CDR2 SYDVKM. CDR3 sequence: CASGRTFMNTEAFF. The CDR3, as DNA: TGTGCCAGCGGAAGGACATTCATGAACACTGAAGCTTTCTTT.

This rearrangement joins TRBV4-1 to TRBJ2-7; possibly TRBD2 for D (6 bases). V lost 4 bases, J lost 6 bases, and 13 bases lay in between. Germline values: CDR1 MGHRA, CDR2 YSYEKL. The CDR3 sequence is 13 residues long. The CDR3 spells CASSPGTLAEQYF. The CDR3 nucleotides are TGCGCCAGCAGCCCCGGGACTCTCGCCGAGCAGTACTTC.

Worth noting for this clone: Other DNA sequences of this sample code for an identical CDR3. The gene calls are TRBV5-1 and TRBJ2-7; 11 bases line up with TRBD1. Per germline, CDR1 SGHRS and CDR2 YFSETQ. This CDR3 spans 13 amino acids. V was clipped by 6 bases and J by 9 bases; unmatched bases: 8. CDR3 amino acids: CASTSGTGGVQYF. The CDR3 DNA follows: TGCGCCAGCACGTCCGGGACAGGGGGTGTGCAGTACTTC.

This sequence joins TRBV2 and TRBJ2-1; a weak D match, TRBD1 (5 bases). V gave up 6 bases and J gave up 6 bases, with 9 bases separating them. In germline, CDR1 is SNHLY, CDR2 FYNNEI. The CDR3 sequence is 12 residues long. CDR3 loop: CASSTGLNEQFF. Here the CDR3 DNA reads TGTGCCAGCAGCACAGGTCTCAATGAGCAGTTCTTC.

V usage is TRBV2 and J usage is TRBJ2-5, with a weak D call TRBD2 (6 bases). This CDR3 region has 13 residues. V lost 1 base and J 6 bases, leaving 9 bases between the germline ends. Germline CDR1 is SNHLY and CDR2 is FYNNEI. The chain's CDR3 is CASSEGGLKTQYF. The DNA for the CDR3 is TGTGCCAGCAGTGAAGGGGGACTTAAGACCCAGTACTTC.

This clone was seen once. DNA for the CDR3: TGTGCCAGCAGCTTCAGTCAGGGGGATTTGGCTTTCTTT. This translates into CASSFSQGDLAFF. The J gene is TRBJ1-1, the V gene TRBV11-3; 7 bases are shared with TRBD1. V lost 3 bases and J lost 11; bases outside the gene matches: 9. Germline V gene data show CDR1 as SGHNT and CDR2 as YENEEA. The length of the CDR3 is 13 residues.

V usage is TRBV9 and J usage is TRBJ1-3; 8 bases agree with TRBD1. This CDR3 spans 17 amino acids. Germline CDR1 is SGDLS and CDR2 is YYNGEE. V gave up 4 bases and J gave up 2 bases; unmatched junction bases: 11. The CDR3 protein is CASSPAGGEGTGNTIYF. The CDR3 DNA is TGTGCCAGCAGCCCGGCAGGGGGCGAGGGCACTGGAAACACCATATATTTT.

This sequence joins TRBV5-6 and TRBJ2-6; tentative D call: TRBD2 (7 bases). Germline loops: CDR1 SGHDT, CDR2 YYEEEE. V was pared by 2 bases and J by 4 bases, with 16 bases between. This CDR3 region has 17 residues. CDR3 sequence (DNA): TGTGCCAGCAGCTTCGGGGGGCATTTTTCAGGGGCCAACGTCCTGACTTTC. Protein product: CASSFGGHFSGANVLTF.

J is TRBJ2-1 and V is TRBV2; 7 nucleotides line up with TRBD1. With V trimmed by 4 bases and J by 6 bases, 0 bases remained unmatched. Germline V gene data show CDR1 as SNHLY and CDR2 as FYNNEI. CDR3 length: 12 amino acids. CDR3 DNA: TGTGCCAGCAGTGGGACAGGCAATGAGCAGTTCTTC. It encodes CASSGTGNEQFF.

The CDR3 coding sequence is TGTGCCAGCATGGAACAGGGAGTGGGGGAAAAACTGTTTTTT. It yields the protein CASMEQGVGEKLFF. V is TRBV6-1 and J is TRBJ1-4; weak D call: TRBD1 (6 bases). The CDR3 totals 14 residues. Germline-derived CDR1 and CDR2 are MNHNS and SASEGT. Trimming removed 7 bases from V and 8 bases from J, with 17 bases in between.

This clone was detected only once. The chain employs TRBV7-9 and TRBJ2-3; D not resolved. This CDR3 spans 16 amino acids. V was trimmed by 0 bases and J by 0 bases, leaving 10 bases between them. Germline-derived CDR1 and CDR2 are SEHNR and FQNEAQ (reference sequence). The CDR3 loop is CASSLAGSASTDTQYF. DNA for the CDR3: TGTGCCAGCAGCTTAGCGGGCAGTGCTAGCACAGATACGCAGTATTTT.

The chain carries TRBV5-5 and TRBJ2-1; D perhaps matches TRBD2 (6 bases). CDR3 length: 13 residues. The germline V gene has CDR1 SGHKS and CDR2 YYEKEE (reference sequence). Trimming took 3 bases from V and 7 from J, leaving 11 bases between them. CDR3 in DNA: TGTGCCAGCAGCTATCCGGGAGCTAATGAGCAGTTCTTC. It encodes CASSYPGANEQFF.

The chain combines TRBV2 with TRBJ1-1; D is uncertain. This CDR3 has 13 residues. Germline CDR1 is SNHLY and CDR2 is FYNNEI. Trimming shortened V by 5 bases and J by 4 bases, and 11 bases separated the two germline ends. The CDR3 region is CASSFDLGTEAFF. In DNA, the CDR3 is TGTGCCAGCAGTTTTGACCTAGGCACTGAAGCTTTCTTT. The whole variable domain, remainder taken from reference TRBV2 and TRBJ1-1, is EPEVTQTPSHQVTQMGQEVILRCVPISNHLYFYWYRQILGQKVEFLVSFYNNEISEKSEIFDDQFSVERPDGSNFTLKIRSTKLEDSAMYFCASSFDLGTEAFFGQGTRLTVV.

J is TRBJ1-1 and V is TRBV6-5; possible D gene TRBD1, 5 bases. This CDR3 has 14 residues. CDR1 and CDR2 from the germline V gene are MNHEY and SVGAGI. V lost 5 bases to trimming and J lost 10 bases, with 20 bases between them. The CDR3 loop is CASSEPLKGLRAFF. Written as DNA, the CDR3 is TGTGCCAGCAGTGAGCCCCTCAAGGGGCTCAGAGCTTTCTTT.

The chain joins TRBV7-8 to TRBJ2-7, with a possible D match to TRBD2 (6 bases). Germline V gene sequence: CDR1 SGHVS, CDR2 FQNEAQ. Trimming cost V 4 bases and J 5 bases, with 12 bases left between them. The CDR3 loop spans 13 amino acids. This CDR3 is CASSSMAGNEQYF. As DNA, the CDR3 is TGTGCCAGCAGCTCCATGGCGGGGAACGAGCAGTACTTC.

The chain is built from TRBV11-2 and TRBJ2-7; 8 nucleotides line up with TRBD1. The CDR3 runs to 16 residues. CDR1 is SGHAT and CDR2 is FQNNGV in the germline V gene. V lost 1 base and J lost 5; bases outside the gene matches: 10. The CDR3 here is CASSLASHARGHEQYF. CDR3 sequence (DNA): TGTGCCAGCAGCTTAGCGAGTCACGCCAGGGGGCACGAGCAGTACTTC.

V gene TRBV5-1 combines with J gene TRBJ1-1, with 8 bases matching TRBD1. CDR3 length: 13 amino acids. With 5 bases clipped from V and 4 bases from J, the junction kept 4 bases outside the gene matches. Germline lookup yields CDR1 SGHRS and CDR2 YFSETQ. The DNA for the CDR3 is TGCGCCAGCAGTCGCGGACAGGGCACTGAAGCTTTCTTT. Its translation: CASSRGQGTEAFF.

The chain couples TRBV6-1 to TRBJ2-1; the match to TRBD2 covers 7 bases. V was pared by 5 bases and J by 5 bases, with 3 bases of the junction left unmatched. Germline V gene sequence: CDR1 MNHNS, CDR2 SASEGT. This CDR3 comprises 13 residues. DNA of the CDR3: TGTGCCAGCAGTCCGGGACTAAACAATGAGCAGTTCTTC. This translates into CASSPGLNNEQFF.

This rearrangement joins TRBV12-5 to TRBJ1-1, with a weak D call TRBD1 (6 bases). The CDR3 sequence is 15 residues long. V was trimmed by 1 base and J by 6 bases, leaving 15 bases between them. The V gene's germline CDR1 is LGHNT and CDR2 FRNRAP. CDR3: CASGLGTVAAAEAFF. The CDR3 DNA sequence: TGTGCTAGTGGTTTGGGGACAGTGGCGGCCGCTGAAGCTTTCTTT.

This chain joins TRBV11-2 and TRBJ2-2; 9 bases are shared with TRBD2. This CDR3 is built from 17 residues. Germline values: CDR1 SGHAT, CDR2 FQNNGV. J lost 7 bases, V lost 3 bases, and 12 bases had no gene match. The CDR3 here is CASSLTVAGGPYGELFF. CDR3 sequence (DNA): TGTGCCAGCAGCTTGACTGTGGCGGGGGGGCCTTACGGGGAGCTGTTTTTT. The full variable domain, completed using reference TRBV11-2 and TRBJ2-2, is EAGVAQSPRYKIIEKRQSVAFWCNPISGHATLYWYQQILGQGPKLLIQFQNNGVVDDSQLPKDRFSAERLKGVDSTLKIQPAKLEDSAVYLCASSLTVAGGPYGELFFGEGSRLTVL.

This chain connects TRBV5-8 to TRBJ2-3; weak D call: TRBD1 (6 bases). This CDR3 has 17 residues. Germline V CDR1 and CDR2: SGHTS, YDEGEE. V was shortened by 1 base and J by 5 bases, with 20 bases between the two germline ends. The CDR3 here is CASSLSQFQGFLDTQYF. The CDR3, as DNA: TGTGCCAGCAGCTTGTCTCAGTTCCAGGGGTTTTTAGATACGCAGTATTTT.

The V gene is TRBV5-1, the J gene TRBJ1-2; possible D gene TRBD1, 6 bases. The CDR3 is 16 residues long. With 4 bases removed from V and 5 bases from J, the gap between germline ends came to 21 bases. Germline V gene lookup returns CDR1 SGHRS and CDR2 YFSETQ. DNA for the CDR3: TGCGCCAGCAGCCCCGGACCCGCAGAGGGGGTTTATGGCTACACCTTC. It is translated as CASSPGPAEGVYGYTF.

The chain joins TRBV19 to TRBJ2-6; perhaps TRBD1 as D (5 bases). Per germline, CDR1 LNHDA and CDR2 SQIVND (reference sequence). The CDR3 spans 17 residues. V lost 5 bases to trimming and J lost 0 bases, with 14 bases between them. Here the CDR3 reads CASSLRGINSGANVLTF. The CDR3 bases are TGTGCCAGTAGTCTAAGGGGAATTAACTCTGGGGCCAACGTCCTGACTTTC.

This clone was counted a single time. CDR3 bases: TGTGCCAGCAATTTTGGTGGAGGCTCGGGCGAGCAGTACTTC. Translation gives CASNFGGGSGEQYF. The chain is built from TRBV14 and TRBJ2-7, with a weak D call TRBD2 (5 bases). CDR3 length: 14 amino acids. Germline lookup yields CDR1 SGHDN and CDR2 FVKESK. The V end was cut by 7 bases, the J end by 6 bases, with 19 bases between.

This rearrangement joins TRBV13 to TRBJ2-5; TRBD2 is a possible D gene (6 bases). The CDR3 has 14 amino acids. The V and J ends lost 4 bases and 3 bases respectively, with 12 bases between them. Germline V gene sequence: CDR1 PRHDT, CDR2 FYEKMQ (reference sequence). The CDR3 here is CASSSRDWKETQYF. As DNA, the CDR3 is TGTGCCAGCAGCTCCCGGGACTGGAAAGAGACCCAGTACTTC.

DNA of the CDR3: TGTGCCAGCAGCTACCTCGTCAGGGACACTGAAGCTTTCTTT. Translating gives CASSYLVRDTEAFF. The rearrangement joins TRBV11-3 to TRBJ1-1; D perhaps matches TRBD1 (5 bases). V lost 4 bases to trimming and J lost 3 bases, with 12 bases between them. Germline V CDR1 and CDR2: SGHNT, YENEEA. The CDR3 loop spans 14 amino acids.

This clone appeared a few times. J is TRBJ1-2 and V is TRBV6-1, with TRBD1 matching 12 bases. CDR1 and CDR2 from the germline V gene are MNHNS and SASEGT. The CDR3 spans 15 residues. V lost 5 bases and J lost 4; bases outside the gene matches: 5. The CDR3 spells CASSKGTGGPYGYTF. In DNA form, the CDR3 reads TGTGCCAGCAGTAAGGGGACAGGGGGCCCCTATGGCTACACCTTC.

This clone turned up a few times. The genes are TRBV6-5 and TRBJ2-7; D may be TRBD1 (6 bases). Trimming shortened V by 6 bases and J by 1 base, and 16 bases separated the two germline ends. The germline V gene has CDR1 MNHEY and CDR2 SVGAGI. The CDR3 extends over 15 amino acids. The CDR3 DNA sequence: TGTGCCAGCAGATTGTACAGGGTAGGATCCTACGAGCAGTACTTC. Its translation: CASRLYRVGSYEQYF.